These 10 T cell receptor beta chains were all obtained from the same sample, sequenced in a study of cytomegalovirus exposure and HLA in healthy donors. The PCR contained 60 Vbeta and 13 Jbeta primers. Clones were sequenced by immunoSEQ multiplex PCR, and TCRdb holds only the in-frame ones, with some missing. The sample has about 200,000 clones; more than 75% are singletons. Sequencing used PBMCs. Source of these receptors: a male donor in good health and CMV-seronegative.

The genes are TRBV5-1 and TRBJ2-7, with TRBD2 matching over 8 bases. With 2 bases clipped from V and 0 bases from J, the junction kept 4 bases outside the gene matches. Per the germline V gene, CDR1 is SGHRS and CDR2 is YFSETQ. The CDR3 totals 15 residues. The CDR3 DNA reads as TGCGCCAGCAGCTTAGAGCGGGGGTACTCCTACGAGCAGTACTTC. The encoded protein is CASSLERGYSYEQYF.

The count of this clone is one. V usage is TRBV18 and J usage is TRBJ1-4; weak D call: TRBD1 (6 bases). CDR1 and CDR2 (germline): KGHSH, LQKENI. The CDR3 has 14 residues. Deletions cut 3 bases from V and 8 bases from J, with 13 bases between. The CDR3 is CASSPGRGQEKLFF. DNA for the CDR3: TGTGCCAGCTCACCCGGCAGGGGTCAGGAAAAACTGTTTTTT.

The rearrangement links TRBV10-3 to TRBJ2-1; 9 bases fit TRBD2. The CDR3 extends over 16 amino acids. Germline V gene data show CDR1 as ENHRY and CDR2 as SYGVKD. J gave up 12 bases and V 0 bases, and 12 bases lay outside the gene matches. The CDR3 loop is CAISESGIAGVNGQFF. The DNA of the CDR3 is TGTGCCATCAGTGAGTCGGGGATAGCGGGAGTCAACGGGCAGTTCTTC.

The chain joins TRBV6-5 to TRBJ1-5; 9 nucleotides agree with TRBD1. Unmatched junction bases numbered 5, after V lost 5 bases and J lost 3 bases. The CDR3 consists of 15 residues. Germline V CDR1 and CDR2: MNHEY, SVGAGI. The CDR3 region has the DNA TGTGCCAGCAGTAGGACAGGGGTCATCAATCAGCCCCAGCATTTT. Protein product: CASSRTGVINQPQHF.

The table lists this clone with a count of one. The same CDR3 can be traced to other DNA sequences in this sample. The chain recombines TRBV2 with TRBJ1-5, with 9 bases that match TRBD1. V lost 6 bases and J lost 4; bases outside the gene matches: 1. This CDR3 has 13 amino acids. The germline V gene encodes CDR1 SNHLY and CDR2 FYNNEI. CDR3 residues: CASRGQGNQPQHF. In nucleotides, the CDR3 is TGTGCCAGCAGGGGACAGGGTAATCAGCCCCAGCATTTT.

This chain links TRBV27 with TRBJ1-2; 8 nucleotides line up with TRBD1. The CDR3 is made up of 14 amino acids. The ends lost 6 bases at V and 4 bases at J; junction bases unmatched: 7. Germline values: CDR1 MNHEY, CDR2 SMNVEV (reference sequence). CDR3 in amino acids: CASSIQGGLYGYTF. CDR3 in DNA: TGTGCCAGCAGCATACAGGGGGGACTCTATGGCTACACCTTC.

The chain couples TRBV6-5 to TRBJ2-5, with D unresolved. V lost 0 bases and J 1 base, leaving 12 bases between the germline ends. The germline V gene encodes CDR1 MNHEY and CDR2 SVGAGI. This CDR3 spans 16 amino acids. CDR3 sequence: CASSYSILAAQETQYF. CDR3 sequence (DNA): TGTGCCAGCAGTTACTCGATTCTGGCGGCCCAAGAGACCCAGTACTTC.

The chain is built from TRBV4-3 and TRBJ1-2; D is perhaps TRBD1 (5 bases). The germline V gene encodes CDR1 LGHNA and CDR2 YSLEER. CDR3 length equals 16 residues. Trimming removed 0 bases at V and 2 bases at J, with 13 bases between. The CDR3 spells CASSQDSQGGNYGYTF. The CDR3, as DNA: TGCGCCAGCAGCCAAGATAGTCAGGGCGGAAACTATGGCTACACCTTC.

This clone was seen only once. The rearrangement links TRBV5-1 to TRBJ2-3; 11 positions match TRBD2. Germline V CDR1 and CDR2: SGHRS, YFSETQ. This CDR3 comprises 19 residues. The J segment lost 5 bases and the V segment lost 2 bases, leaving 16 bases of the junction unmatched. Here the CDR3 DNA reads TGCGCCAGCAGCTTCGATGAACTAGCGGGAGTTAGGAGGGGAGATACGCAGTATTTT. Translation: CASSFDELAGVRRGDTQYF. Full variable domain (outside the CDR3, taken from reference TRBV5-1 and TRBJ2-3): KAGVTQTPRYLIKTRGQQVTLSCSPISGHRSVSWYQQTPGQGLQFLFEYFSETQRNKGNFPGRFSGRQFSNSRSEMNVSTLELGDSALYLCASSFDELAGVRRGDTQYFGPGTRLTVL.

This clone appeared once. This chain links TRBV6-5 with TRBJ2-5; 8 bases fit TRBD2. Germline CDR1 MNHEY, CDR2 SVGAGI. This CDR3 is built from 14 residues. After removal of 5 bases from V and 0 bases from J, the junction contained 2 bases not matched to a gene. CDR3 nucleotide sequence: TGTGCCAGCAGTCGGACTAGCAACCAAGAGACCCAGTACTTC. Translated: CASSRTSNQETQYF.